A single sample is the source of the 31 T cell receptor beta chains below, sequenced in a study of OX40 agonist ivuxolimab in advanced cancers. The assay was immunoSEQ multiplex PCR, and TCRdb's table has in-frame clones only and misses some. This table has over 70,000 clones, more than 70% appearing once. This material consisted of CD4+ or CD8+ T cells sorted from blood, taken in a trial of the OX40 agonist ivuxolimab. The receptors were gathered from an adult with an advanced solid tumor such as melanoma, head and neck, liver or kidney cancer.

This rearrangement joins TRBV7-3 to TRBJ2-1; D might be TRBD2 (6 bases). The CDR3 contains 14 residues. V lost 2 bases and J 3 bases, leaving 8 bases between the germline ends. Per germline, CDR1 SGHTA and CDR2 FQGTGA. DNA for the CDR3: TGTGCCAGCAGCTTACAGGGACTCTACAATGAGCAGTTCTTC. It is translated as CASSLQGLYNEQFF. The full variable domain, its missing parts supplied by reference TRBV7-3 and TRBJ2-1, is GAGVSQTPSNKVTEKGKYVELRCDPISGHTALYWYRQSLGQGPEFLIYFQGTGAADDSGLPNDRFFAVRPEGSVSTLKIQRTERGDSAVYLCASSLQGLYNEQFFGPGTRLTVL.

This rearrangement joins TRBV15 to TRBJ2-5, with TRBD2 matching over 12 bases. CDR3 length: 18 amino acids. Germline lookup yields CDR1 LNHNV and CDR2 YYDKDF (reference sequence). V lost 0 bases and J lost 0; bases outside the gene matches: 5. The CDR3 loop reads CATSRDLAGGPYQETQYF. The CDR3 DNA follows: TGTGCCACCAGCAGAGATCTAGCGGGAGGGCCGTACCAAGAGACCCAGTACTTC. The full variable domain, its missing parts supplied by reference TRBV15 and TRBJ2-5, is DAMVIQNPRYQVTQFGKPVTLSCSQTLNHNVMYWYQQKSSQAPKLLFHYYDKDFNNEADTPDNFQSRRPNTSFCFLDIRSPGLGDTAMYLCATSRDLAGGPYQETQYFGPGTRLLVL.

In DNA form, the CDR3 reads TGTGCCAGCAGTGGGGGACAGGGGAAATCGAACACTGAAGCTTTCTTT. Encoded protein: CASSGGQGKSNTEAFF. The rearrangement joins TRBV6-1 to TRBJ1-1; TRBD1 aligns across 10 bases. V was pared by 4 bases and J by 1 base, with 6 bases of the junction left unmatched. There are 16 residues in the CDR3. Germline V gene sequence: CDR1 MNHNS, CDR2 SASEGT.

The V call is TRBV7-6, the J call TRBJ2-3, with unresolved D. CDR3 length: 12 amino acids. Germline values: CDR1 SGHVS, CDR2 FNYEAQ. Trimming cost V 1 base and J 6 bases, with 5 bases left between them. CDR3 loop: CASSLVGDTQYF. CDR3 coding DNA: TGTGCCAGCAGCTTAGTAGGGGATACGCAGTATTTT. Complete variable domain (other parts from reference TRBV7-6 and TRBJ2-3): GAGVSQSPRYKVTKRGQDVALRCDPISGHVSLYWYRQALGQGPEFLTYFNYEAQQDKSGLPNDRFSAERPEGSISTLTIQRTEQRDSAMYRCASSLVGDTQYFGPGTRLTVL.

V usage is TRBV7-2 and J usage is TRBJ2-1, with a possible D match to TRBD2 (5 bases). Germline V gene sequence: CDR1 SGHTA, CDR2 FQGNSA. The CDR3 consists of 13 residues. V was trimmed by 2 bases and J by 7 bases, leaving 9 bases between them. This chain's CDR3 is CASSLTSRNEQFF. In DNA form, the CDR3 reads TGTGCCAGCAGCTTAACTAGTAGGAATGAGCAGTTCTTC. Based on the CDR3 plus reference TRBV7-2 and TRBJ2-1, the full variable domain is GAGVSQSPSNKVTEKGKDVELRCDPISGHTALYWYRQSLGQGLEFLIYFQGNSAPDKSGLPSDRFSAERTGGSVSTLTIQRTQQEDSAVYLCASSLTSRNEQFFGPGTRLTVL.

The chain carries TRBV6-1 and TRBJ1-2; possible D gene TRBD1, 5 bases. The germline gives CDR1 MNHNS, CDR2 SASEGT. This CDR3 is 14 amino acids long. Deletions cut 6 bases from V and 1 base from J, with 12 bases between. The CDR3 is CASRVRDVNYGYTF. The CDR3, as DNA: TGTGCCAGCAGAGTCCGGGACGTTAACTATGGCTACACCTTC.

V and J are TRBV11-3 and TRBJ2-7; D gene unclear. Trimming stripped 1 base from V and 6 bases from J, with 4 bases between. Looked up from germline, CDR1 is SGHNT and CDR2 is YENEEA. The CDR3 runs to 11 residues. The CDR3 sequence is CASSLGVEQYF. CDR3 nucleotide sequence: TGTGCCAGCAGCTTAGGCGTCGAGCAGTACTTC.

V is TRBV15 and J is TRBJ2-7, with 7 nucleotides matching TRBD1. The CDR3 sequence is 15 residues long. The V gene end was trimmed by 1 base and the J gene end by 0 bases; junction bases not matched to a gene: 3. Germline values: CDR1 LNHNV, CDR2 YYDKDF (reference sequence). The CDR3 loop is CATSRAGTVSYEQYF. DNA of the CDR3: TGTGCCACCAGCAGAGCCGGGACAGTCTCCTACGAGCAGTACTTC.

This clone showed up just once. CDR3 region: CASSPKNRDTEAFF. The DNA of the CDR3 is TGTGCCAGCTCCCCGAAAAACAGGGACACTGAAGCTTTCTTT. V and J are TRBV18 and TRBJ1-1; D possibly corresponds to TRBD1 (6 bases). Germline CDR1 and CDR2: KGHSH and LQKENI. The V and J ends lost 6 bases and 3 bases respectively, with 14 bases between them. This CDR3 has 14 amino acids.

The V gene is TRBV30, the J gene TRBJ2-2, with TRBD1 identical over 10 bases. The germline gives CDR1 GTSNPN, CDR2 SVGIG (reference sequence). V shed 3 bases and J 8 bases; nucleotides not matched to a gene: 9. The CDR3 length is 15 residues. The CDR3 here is CAWSRTGGSRGELFF. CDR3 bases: TGTGCCTGGAGCAGGACAGGGGGTTCACGGGGGGAGCTGTTTTTT. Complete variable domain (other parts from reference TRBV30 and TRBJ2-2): SQTIHQWPATLVQPVGSPLSLECTVEGTSNPNLYWYRQAAGRGLQLLFYSVGIGQISSEVPQNLSASRPQDRQFILSSKKLLLSDSGFYLCAWSRTGGSRGELFFGEGSRLTVL.

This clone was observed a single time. The CDR3 coding sequence is TGCAGCGTTGAGGGGACAGAGGCGAACACCGGGGAGCTGTTTTTT. It yields the protein CSVEGTEANTGELFF. J is TRBJ2-2 and V is TRBV29-1, with 7 positions matching TRBD1. Germline CDR1 and CDR2: SQVTM and ANQGSEA. Trimming at V came to 3 bases and at J to 0 bases, leaving 4 bases not matched to a gene. This CDR3 is built from 15 residues.

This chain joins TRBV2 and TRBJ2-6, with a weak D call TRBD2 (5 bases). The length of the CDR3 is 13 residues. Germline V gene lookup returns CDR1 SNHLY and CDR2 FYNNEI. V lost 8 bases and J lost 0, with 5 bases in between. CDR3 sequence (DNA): TGTGCCAGCGCGGGCTCTGGGGCCAACGTCCTGACTTTC. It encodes CASAGSGANVLTF.

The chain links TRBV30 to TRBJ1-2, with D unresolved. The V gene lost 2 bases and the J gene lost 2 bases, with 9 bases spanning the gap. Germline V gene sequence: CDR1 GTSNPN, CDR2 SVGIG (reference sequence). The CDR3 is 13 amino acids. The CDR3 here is CAWSSAGNYGYTF. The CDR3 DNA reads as TGTGCCTGGAGTTCGGCCGGGAACTATGGCTACACCTTC.

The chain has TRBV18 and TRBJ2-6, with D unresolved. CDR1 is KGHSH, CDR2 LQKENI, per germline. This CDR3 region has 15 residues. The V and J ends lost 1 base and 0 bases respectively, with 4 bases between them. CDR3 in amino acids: CASSPQSSGANVLTF. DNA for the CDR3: TGTGCCAGCTCACCACAAAGCTCTGGGGCCAACGTCCTGACTTTC.

The CDR3 nucleotides read TGTGCCAGTAGCATTGGGCAGGGCTACGAGCAGTACTTC. Its translation is CASSIGQGYEQYF. The V gene is TRBV19, the J gene TRBJ2-7, with D perhaps matching TRBD1 (5 bases). Trimming left V 6 bases short and J 3 bases short, with 12 bases between. The CDR3 has 13 amino acids. Germline lookup yields CDR1 LNHDA and CDR2 SQIVND (reference sequence).

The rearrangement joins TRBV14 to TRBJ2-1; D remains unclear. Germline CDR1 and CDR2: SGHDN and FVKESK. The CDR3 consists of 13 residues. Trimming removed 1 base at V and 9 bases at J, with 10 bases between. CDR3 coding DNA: TGTGCCAGCAGCCAAGGGGTCTTAGGTGAGCAGTTCTTC. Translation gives CASSQGVLGEQFF.

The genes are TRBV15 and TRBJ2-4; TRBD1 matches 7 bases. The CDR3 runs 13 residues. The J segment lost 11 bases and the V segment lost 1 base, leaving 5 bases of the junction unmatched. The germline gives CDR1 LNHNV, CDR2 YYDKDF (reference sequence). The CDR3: CATSRGQGTFQYF. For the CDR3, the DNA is TGTGCCACCAGCAGAGGACAGGGTACCTTTCAGTACTTC. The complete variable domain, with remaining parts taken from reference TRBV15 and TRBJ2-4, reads DAMVIQNPRYQVTQFGKPVTLSCSQTLNHNVMYWYQQKSSQAPKLLFHYYDKDFNNEADTPDNFQSRRPNTSFCFLDIRSPGLGDTAMYLCATSRGQGTFQYFGAGTRLSVL.

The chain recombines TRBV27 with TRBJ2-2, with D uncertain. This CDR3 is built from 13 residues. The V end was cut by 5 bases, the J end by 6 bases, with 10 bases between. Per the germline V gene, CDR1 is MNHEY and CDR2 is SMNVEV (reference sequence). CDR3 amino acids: CASSENESGELFF. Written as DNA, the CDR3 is TGTGCCAGCAGTGAAAATGAGTCCGGGGAGCTGTTTTTT.

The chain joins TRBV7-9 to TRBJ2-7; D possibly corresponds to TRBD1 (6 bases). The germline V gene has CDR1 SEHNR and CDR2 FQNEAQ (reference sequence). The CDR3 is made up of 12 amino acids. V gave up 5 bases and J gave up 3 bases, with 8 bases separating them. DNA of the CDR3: TGTGCCAGCAGCGAACAGGGCTACGAGCAGTACTTC. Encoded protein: CASSEQGYEQYF.

In nucleotides, the CDR3 is TGTGCCAGTTGGTCCGGGGGCAAAGGGGAAAAACTGTTTTTT. Translated: CASWSGGKGEKLFF. V usage is TRBV19 and J usage is TRBJ1-4; weak D call: TRBD1 (6 bases). Deletions cut 8 bases from V and 8 bases from J, with 18 bases between. The CDR3 runs 14 residues. CDR1 and CDR2 (germline): LNHDA, SQIVND (reference sequence).

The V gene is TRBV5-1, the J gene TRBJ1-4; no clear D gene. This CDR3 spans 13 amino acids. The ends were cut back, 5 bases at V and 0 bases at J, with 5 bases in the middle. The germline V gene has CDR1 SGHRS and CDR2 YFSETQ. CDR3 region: CASRESTNEKLFF. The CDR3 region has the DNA TGCGCCAGCAGGGAATCAACTAATGAAAAACTGTTTTTT.

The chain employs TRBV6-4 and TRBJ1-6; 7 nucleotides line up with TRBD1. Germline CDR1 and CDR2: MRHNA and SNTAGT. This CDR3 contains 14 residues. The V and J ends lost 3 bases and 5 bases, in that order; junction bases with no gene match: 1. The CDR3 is CASSEGTDNSPLHF. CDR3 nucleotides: TGTGCCAGCAGTGAAGGGACAGATAATTCACCCCTCCACTTT.

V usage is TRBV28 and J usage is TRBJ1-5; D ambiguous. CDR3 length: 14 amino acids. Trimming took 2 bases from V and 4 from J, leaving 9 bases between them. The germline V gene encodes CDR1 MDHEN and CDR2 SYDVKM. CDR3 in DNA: TGTGCCAGCAGTTTAGAGGGAGGGAATCAGCCCCAGCATTTT. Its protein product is CASSLEGGNQPQHF.

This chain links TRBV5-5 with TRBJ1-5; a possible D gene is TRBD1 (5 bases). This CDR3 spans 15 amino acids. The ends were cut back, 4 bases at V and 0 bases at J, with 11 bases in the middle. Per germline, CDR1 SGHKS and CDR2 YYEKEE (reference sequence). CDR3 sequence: CASSPGTDSNQPQHF. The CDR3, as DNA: TGTGCCAGCAGCCCTGGGACGGATAGCAATCAGCCCCAGCATTTT.

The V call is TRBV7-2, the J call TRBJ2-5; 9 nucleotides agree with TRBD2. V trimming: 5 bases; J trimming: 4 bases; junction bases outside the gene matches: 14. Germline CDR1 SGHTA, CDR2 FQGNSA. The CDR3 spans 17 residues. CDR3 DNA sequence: TGTGCCAGCAGCCCTGGTGGGGCGGGAGGGCCCTCAGAGACCCAGTACTTC. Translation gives CASSPGGAGGPSETQYF. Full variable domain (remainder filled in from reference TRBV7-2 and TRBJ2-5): GAGVSQSPSNKVTEKGKDVELRCDPISGHTALYWYRQSLGQGLEFLIYFQGNSAPDKSGLPSDRFSAERTGGSVSTLTIQRTQQEDSAVYLCASSPGGAGGPSETQYFGPGTRLLVL.

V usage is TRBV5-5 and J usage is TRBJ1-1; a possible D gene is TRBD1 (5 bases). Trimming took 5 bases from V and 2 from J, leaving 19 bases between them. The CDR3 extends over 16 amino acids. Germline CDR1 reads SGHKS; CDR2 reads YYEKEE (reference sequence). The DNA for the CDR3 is TGTGCCAGCAGGACAGTAAAGAGCAACAGAAACACTGAAGCTTTCTTT. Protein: CASRTVKSNRNTEAFF.

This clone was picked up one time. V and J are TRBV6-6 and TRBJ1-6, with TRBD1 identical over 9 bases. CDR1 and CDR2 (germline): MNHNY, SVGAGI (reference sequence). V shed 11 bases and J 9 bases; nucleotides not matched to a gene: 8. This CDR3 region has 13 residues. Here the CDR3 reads CAGRDRETSPLHF. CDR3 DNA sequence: TGTGCCGGAAGGGACAGGGAAACTTCACCCCTCCACTTT.

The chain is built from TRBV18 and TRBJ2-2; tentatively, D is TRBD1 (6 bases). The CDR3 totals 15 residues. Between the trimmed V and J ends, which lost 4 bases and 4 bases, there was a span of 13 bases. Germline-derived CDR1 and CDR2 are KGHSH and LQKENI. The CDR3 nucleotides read TGTGCCAGCTCACGGGCCACAGGGTCCACCGGGGAGCTGTTTTTT. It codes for CASSRATGSTGELFF.

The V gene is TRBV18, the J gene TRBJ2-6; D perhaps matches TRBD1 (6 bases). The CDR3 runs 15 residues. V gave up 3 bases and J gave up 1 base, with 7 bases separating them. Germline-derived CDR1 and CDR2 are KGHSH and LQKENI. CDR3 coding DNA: TGTGCCAGCTCACCCACAGGGTCTGGGGCCAACGTCCTGACTTTC. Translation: CASSPTGSGANVLTF.

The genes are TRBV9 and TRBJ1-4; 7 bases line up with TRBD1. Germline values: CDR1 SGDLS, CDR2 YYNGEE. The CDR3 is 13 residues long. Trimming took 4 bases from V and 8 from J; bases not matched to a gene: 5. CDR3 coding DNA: TGTGCCAGCAGCACAGGGGAGCGGGAAAAACTGTTTTTT. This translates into CASSTGEREKLFF.

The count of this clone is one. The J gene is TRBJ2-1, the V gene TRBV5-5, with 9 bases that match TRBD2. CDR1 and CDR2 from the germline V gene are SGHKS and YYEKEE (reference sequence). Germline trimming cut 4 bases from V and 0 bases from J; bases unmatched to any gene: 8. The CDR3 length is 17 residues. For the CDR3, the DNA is TGTGCCAGCAGCCGACTAGCGGAGGTCCCCTCCTACAATGAGCAGTTCTTC. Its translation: CASSRLAEVPSYNEQFF.